The 24 T cell receptor beta chains given below trace back to one sample, sequenced in a study of blood T cells in healthy people across ages. Primed by a sample-barcoded 5' primer and a J-beta primer mix, a second PCR proceeded for roughly 7 to 11 cycles. TCRdb reprocessed the 5' RACE reads with MiXCR, giving one entry per CDR3 protein. Of about 1.8 million distinct CDR3 sequences listed, around half are singletons. Input material: blood. All receptors derive from a woman in her 40s in good health.

The chain carries TRBV4-3 and TRBJ2-2, with D possibly being TRBD1 (6 bases). Trimming pared 4 bases from V and 4 bases from J, leaving 13 bases between. This CDR3 comprises 15 residues. From germline, CDR1 is LGHNA and CDR2 YSLEER. Here the CDR3 DNA reads TGCGCCAGCAGCCCGAAGGGGGTCCGCACCGGGGAGCTGTTTTTT. This translates into CASSPKGVRTGELFF.

This chain uses TRBV6-5 with TRBJ2-5; perhaps TRBD2 as D (6 bases). This CDR3 comprises 13 residues. V was cut by 6 bases and J by 4 bases, with 12 bases left in between. The V gene's germline CDR1 is MNHEY and CDR2 SVGAGI. CDR3 nucleotide sequence: TGTGCCAGCAGGGCGGAGGGGCGAGAGACCCAGTACTTC. Translation gives CASRAEGRETQYF.

Notes on this clonotype: A single base separates this from a much larger clone, so it may be a read error. The chain employs TRBV5-4 and TRBJ2-5, with 8 bases matching TRBD2. From germline, CDR1 is SGHNT and CDR2 YYREEE (reference sequence). Trimming at V came to 4 bases and at J to 0 bases, leaving 2 bases not matched to a gene. The CDR3 has 14 residues. CDR3 loop: CASSPAGDQETQYF. The CDR3 DNA sequence: TGTGCCAGCAGCCCAGCGGGGGACCAAGAGACCCAGTACTTC.

V gene TRBV12-3 or TRBV12-4 combines with J gene TRBJ2-7, with 8 nucleotides matching TRBD2. With V trimmed by 1 base and J by 7 bases, 9 bases remained unmatched. The CDR3 loop spans 15 amino acids. CDR3 sequence (DNA): TGTGCCAGCAGTTTAGTTAGCGGGACCAGCAATGAGCAGTACTTC. It specifies CASSLVSGTSNEQYF.

The table lists this clonotype with a few counts. The chain recombines TRBV6-6 with TRBJ2-1, with TRBD2 identical over 9 bases. The CDR3 is made up of 14 amino acids. With 4 bases clipped from V and 4 bases from J, the junction kept 2 bases outside the gene matches. Germline CDR1 is MNHNY and CDR2 is SVGAGI (reference sequence). The CDR3 sequence: CASSSLAGYNEQFF. In nucleotides, the CDR3 is TGTGCCAGCAGTTCCCTAGCGGGATACAATGAGCAGTTCTTC.

The rearrangement links TRBV20-1 to TRBJ2-5; 10 bases line up with TRBD2. CDR3 length equals 18 residues. The V gene's germline CDR1 is DFQATT and CDR2 SNEGSKA (reference sequence). Germline trimming cut 3 bases from V and 2 bases from J; bases unmatched to any gene: 15. The CDR3 sequence is CSARTRLSGGDVQETQYF. In DNA, the CDR3 is TGCAGTGCTAGGACGAGGTTGAGCGGGGGGGACGTTCAAGAGACCCAGTACTTC.

This chain connects TRBV27 to TRBJ2-5, with D hard to call. Germline lookup yields CDR1 MNHEY and CDR2 SMNVEV (reference sequence). With 6 bases removed from V and 1 base from J, the gap between germline ends came to 18 bases. The CDR3 is 16 residues long. For the CDR3, the DNA is TGTGCCAGCAGCGGCACAGTCAGCACAGCCCAAGAGACCCAGTACTTC. It translates to CASSGTVSTAQETQYF.

The J gene is TRBJ2-1, the V gene TRBV12-3 or TRBV12-4, with 9 bases matching TRBD1. The CDR3 length is 16 residues. The V segment lost 3 bases and the J segment 0 bases; nucleotides outside the gene matches: 3. CDR3 in amino acids: CASSFGQGSSYNEQFF. CDR3 DNA sequence: TGTGCCAGCAGTTTCGGACAGGGGAGCTCCTACAATGAGCAGTTCTTC.

This clonotype has more than one count but fewer than ten. This chain connects TRBV29-1 to TRBJ2-3; the match to TRBD2 covers 7 bases. In germline, CDR1 is SQVTM, CDR2 ANQGSEA. The CDR3 has 14 amino acids. V lost 2 bases to trimming and J lost 1 base; unmatched junction nucleotides: 3. CDR3: CSVESRGGTDTQYF. The CDR3 coding sequence is TGCAGCGTTGAATCCCGGGGGGGCACAGATACGCAGTATTTT.

This chain connects TRBV28 to TRBJ2-4; 10 bases match TRBD2. The DNA matches TRBJ2-7 better at its end, which makes the J call doubtful. CDR1 and CDR2 (germline): MDHEN, SYDVKM. The CDR3 contains 14 residues. CDR3 nucleotide sequence: TGTGCCAGCAGCCTTTCTAGCGGGGGAGACGAGCAGTACTTC. Translating it yields CASSLSSGGDEQYF.

The J gene is TRBJ2-1, the V gene TRBV3-1, with D possibly being TRBD1 (6 bases). Germline V gives CDR1 LGHDT, CDR2 YNNKEL (reference sequence). The CDR3 runs to 14 residues. Trimming took 2 bases from V and 7 from J, leaving 12 bases between them. CDR3 in DNA: TGTGCCAGCAGCCAACCGGGCAGGGGTAATGAGCAGTTCTTC. Translating gives CASSQPGRGNEQFF.

This clonotype was seen many times. The J gene is TRBJ2-7, the V gene TRBV12-3 or TRBV12-4; unclear D gene. The V and J ends lost 3 bases and 3 bases respectively, with 6 bases between them. The CDR3 has 12 amino acids. CDR3 nucleotides: TGTGCCAGCAGTTTTAACCTCTACGAGCAGTACTTC. Residues: CASSFNLYEQYF.

V and J are TRBV20-1 and TRBJ2-3; 9 bases agree with TRBD2. The junction had 12 bases not matched to a gene; V was cut back by 6 bases and J by 2 bases. The CDR3 runs to 16 residues. Germline-derived CDR1 and CDR2 are DFQATT and SNEGSKA (reference sequence). The CDR3 here is CSAPYRGGGATDTQYF. The CDR3 DNA follows: TGCAGTGCCCCCTATCGCGGCGGGGGGGCCACAGATACGCAGTATTTT.

This clonotype was seen once. This rearrangement joins TRBV24-1 to TRBJ1-2, with TRBD1 matching over 8 bases. Germline V CDR1 and CDR2: KGHDR, SFDVKD. CDR3 length equals 13 residues. The trim removed 4 bases at V and 5 bases at J, leaving 2 bases unmatched. The CDR3 coding sequence is TGTGCCACCAGTGAACGGACAGGGTATGGCTACACCTTC. Residues: CATSERTGYGYTF.

The rearrangement uses TRBV4-3 and TRBJ1-2; 11 bases match TRBD1. The CDR3 consists of 16 residues. Germline V gene lookup returns CDR1 LGHNA and CDR2 YSLEER. J gave up 8 bases and V 0 bases, and 8 bases lay outside the gene matches. The CDR3 loop is CASSQDRGTGGLGYTF. The DNA for the CDR3 is TGCGCCAGCAGCCAAGACCGCGGGACAGGGGGATTAGGCTACACCTTC.

The gene calls are TRBV9 and TRBJ2-1; D may be TRBD1 (5 bases). The length of the CDR3 is 14 residues. Germline lookup yields CDR1 SGDLS and CDR2 YYNGEE. V was clipped by 4 bases and J by 3 bases, with 11 bases between them. The CDR3 DNA is TGTGCCAGCAGCCCAATAGGGGTCTACAATGAGCAGTTCTTC. Its translation is CASSPIGVYNEQFF. Using reference TRBV9 and TRBJ2-1 for the parts outside the CDR3, the full variable domain is DSGVTQTPKHLITATGQRVTLRCSPRSGDLSVYWYQQSLDQGLQFLIQYYNGEERAKGNILERFSAQQFPDLHSELNLSSLELGDSALYFCASSPIGVYNEQFFGPGTRLTVL.

The chain combines TRBV28 with TRBJ1-1; no clear D. This CDR3 region has 14 residues. The V and J ends lost 6 bases and 4 bases respectively, with 15 bases between them. Germline CDR1 is MDHEN and CDR2 is SYDVKM. CDR3 nucleotide sequence: TGTGCCAGCAGGCCCCCGGGCGAGGGCACTGAAGCTTTCTTT. Encoded protein: CASRPPGEGTEAFF.

For this clonotype: At one of its ends the junction is not consistent with the germline gene, which may arise from a read error. The rearrangement joins TRBV20-1 to TRBJ1-2, with D hard to call. In germline, CDR1 is DFQATT, CDR2 SNEGSKA (reference sequence). The CDR3 sequence is 8 residues long. The CDR3 protein is CCADVYTF. The CDR3 bases are TGCTGTGCTGACGTCTACACCTTC.

This clonotype was recorded a few times. The chain is built from TRBV16 and TRBJ1-2, with D hard to call. This CDR3 has 14 amino acids. Germline V CDR1 and CDR2: KGHSY, FQNENV. V lost 1 base and J lost 10, with 16 bases in between. The CDR3 region has the DNA TGTGCCAGCAGCCAATTCTGGCTCCCATCAGACTACACCTTC. Its protein product is CASSQFWLPSDYTF.

This clonotype has a handful of counts. V and J are TRBV7-3 and TRBJ2-5, with D possibly being TRBD2 (6 bases). The germline V and J ends were trimmed by 5 bases and 1 base, with 11 bases remaining between them. The CDR3 is 14 residues long. Germline V CDR1 and CDR2: SGHTA, FQGTGA. The CDR3 is CASSEWTIQETQYF. CDR3 nucleotide sequence: TGTGCCAGCAGCGAATGGACTATCCAAGAGACCCAGTACTTC.

This rearrangement joins TRBV29-1 to TRBJ2-3; D remains unclear. This CDR3 comprises 13 residues. CDR1 is SQVTM, CDR2 ANQGSEA, per germline. V lost 0 bases to trimming and J lost 3 bases, with 7 bases between them. The CDR3 sequence is CSVEDVWTDTQYF. The CDR3 coding sequence is TGCAGCGTTGAAGACGTCTGGACAGATACGCAGTATTTT.

The chain recombines TRBV20-1 with TRBJ2-5, with D perhaps matching TRBD1 (6 bases). The DNA end is a closer match to TRBJ2-7, so the J assignment may be wrong. Germline CDR1 and CDR2: DFQATT and SNEGSKA (reference sequence). There are 15 residues in the CDR3. For the CDR3, the DNA is TGCAGTGCCGATAGAGGACAGCGAAGTACCTACGAGCAGTACTTC. Its protein product is CSADRGQRSTYEQYF.

The chain has TRBV7-2 and TRBJ2-7; 10 positions agree with TRBD1. Germline V lookup: CDR1 SGHTA, CDR2 FQGNSA. Trimming removed 4 bases from V and 0 bases from J; junction bases left unmatched: 15. The CDR3 contains 19 residues. The CDR3 sequence is CASSSPTGGHAVHSYEQYF. The CDR3 region has the DNA TGTGCCAGCAGCTCGCCGACAGGGGGCCATGCGGTCCACTCCTACGAGCAGTACTTC. The complete variable domain, with remaining parts taken from reference TRBV7-2 and TRBJ2-7, reads GAGVSQSPSNKVTEKGKDVELRCDPISGHTALYWYRQSLGQGLEFLIYFQGNSAPDKSGLPSDRFSAERTGGSVSTLTIQRTQQEDSAVYLCASSSPTGGHAVHSYEQYFGPGTRLTVT.

Comment on this clonotype: Germline is not matched at one junction end, which may reflect a read error. V is TRBV5-1 and J is TRBJ2-3, with a tentative D call TRBD2 (5 bases). The CDR3 is 15 amino acids. Germline V gene sequence: CDR1 SGHRS, CDR2 YFSETQ. The CDR3 DNA reads as TGCGTCAGCAGCGGTCGACGCGCAGGCACAGATACGCAGTATTTT. Translated: CVSSGRRAGTDTQYF.